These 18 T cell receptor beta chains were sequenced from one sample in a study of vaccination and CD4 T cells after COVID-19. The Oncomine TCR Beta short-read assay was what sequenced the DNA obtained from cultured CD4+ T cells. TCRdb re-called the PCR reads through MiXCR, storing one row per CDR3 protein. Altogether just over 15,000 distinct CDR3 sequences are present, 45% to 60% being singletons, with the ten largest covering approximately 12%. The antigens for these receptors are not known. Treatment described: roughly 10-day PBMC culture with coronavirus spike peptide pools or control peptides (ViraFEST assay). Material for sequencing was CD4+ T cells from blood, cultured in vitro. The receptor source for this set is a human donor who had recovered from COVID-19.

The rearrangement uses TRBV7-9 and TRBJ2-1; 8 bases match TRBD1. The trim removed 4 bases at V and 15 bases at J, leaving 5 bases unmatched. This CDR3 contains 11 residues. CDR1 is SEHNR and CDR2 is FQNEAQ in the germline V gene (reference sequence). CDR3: CASSYGQGMFF. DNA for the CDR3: TGTGCCAGCAGCTATGGACAGGGAATGTTCTTC.

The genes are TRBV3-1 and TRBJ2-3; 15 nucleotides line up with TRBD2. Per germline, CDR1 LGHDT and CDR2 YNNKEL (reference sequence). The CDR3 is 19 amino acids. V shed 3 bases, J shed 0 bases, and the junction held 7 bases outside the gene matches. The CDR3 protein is CASSQPGLAGGSSTDTQYF. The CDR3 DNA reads TGTGCCAGCAGCCAGCCGGGACTAGCGGGGGGATCTAGCACAGATACGCAGTATTTT.

The CDR3 here is CASSFSAEGTEAFF. DNA for the CDR3: TGTGCCAGCAGCTTTAGCGCCGAGGGCACTGAAGCTTTCTTT. This sequence joins TRBV11-3 and TRBJ1-1; no definite D call. This CDR3 comprises 14 residues. V shed 3 bases and J shed 4 bases, with 12 bases lying between them. Germline CDR1 and CDR2: SGHNT and YENEEA.

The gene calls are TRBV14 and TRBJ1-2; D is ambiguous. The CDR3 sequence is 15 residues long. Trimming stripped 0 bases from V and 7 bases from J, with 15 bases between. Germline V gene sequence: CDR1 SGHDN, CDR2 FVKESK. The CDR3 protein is CASSQDRSIYVGYTF. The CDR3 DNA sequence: TGTGCCAGCAGCCAAGATAGGAGCATCTATGTTGGCTACACCTTC.

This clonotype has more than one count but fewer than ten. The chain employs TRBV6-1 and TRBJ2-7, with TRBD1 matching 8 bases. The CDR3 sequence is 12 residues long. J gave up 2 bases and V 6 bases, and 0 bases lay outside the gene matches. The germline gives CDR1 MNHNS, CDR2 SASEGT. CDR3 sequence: CASRQGAYEQYF. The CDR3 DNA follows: TGTGCCAGCAGACAGGGGGCCTACGAGCAGTACTTC.

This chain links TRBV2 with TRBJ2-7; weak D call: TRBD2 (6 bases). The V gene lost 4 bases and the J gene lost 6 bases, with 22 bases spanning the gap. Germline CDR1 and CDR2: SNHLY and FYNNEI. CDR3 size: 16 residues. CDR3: CASSASVGRSASEQYF. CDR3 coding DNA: TGTGCCAGCAGTGCAAGTGTGGGGAGGTCGGCGTCCGAGCAGTACTTC.

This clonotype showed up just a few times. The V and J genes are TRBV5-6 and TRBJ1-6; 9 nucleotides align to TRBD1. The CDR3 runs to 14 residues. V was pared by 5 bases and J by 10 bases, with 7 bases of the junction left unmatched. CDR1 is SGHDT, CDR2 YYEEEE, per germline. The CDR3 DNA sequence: TGTGCCAGCAGGTATAGGGACAGGGACTCACCCCTCCACTTT. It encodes CASRYRDRDSPLHF. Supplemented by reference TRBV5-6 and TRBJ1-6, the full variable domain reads DAGVTQSPTHLIKTRGQQVTLRCSPKSGHDTVSWYQQALGQGPQFIFQYYEEEERQRGNFPDRFSGHQFPNYSSELNVNALLLGDSALYLCASRYRDRDSPLHFGNGTRLTVT.

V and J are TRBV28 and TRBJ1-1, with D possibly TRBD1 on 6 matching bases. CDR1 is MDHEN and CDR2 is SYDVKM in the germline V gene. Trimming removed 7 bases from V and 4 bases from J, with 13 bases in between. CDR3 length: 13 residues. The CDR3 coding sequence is TGTGCCAGCAACAGGGCATGGGGCACTGAAGCTTTCTTT. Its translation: CASNRAWGTEAFF. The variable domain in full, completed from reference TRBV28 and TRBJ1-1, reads DVKVTQSSRYLVKRTGEKVFLECVQDMDHENMFWYRQDPGLGLRLIYFSYDVKMKEKGDIPEGYSVSREKKERFSLILESASTNQTSMYLCASNRAWGTEAFFGQGTRLTVV.

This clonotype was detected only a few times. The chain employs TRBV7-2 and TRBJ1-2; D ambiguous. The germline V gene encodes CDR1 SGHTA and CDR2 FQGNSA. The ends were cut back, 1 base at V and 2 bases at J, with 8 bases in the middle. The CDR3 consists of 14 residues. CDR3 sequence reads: CASSLVGQNYGYTF. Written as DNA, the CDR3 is TGTGCCAGCAGCTTAGTCGGTCAGAACTATGGCTACACCTTC.

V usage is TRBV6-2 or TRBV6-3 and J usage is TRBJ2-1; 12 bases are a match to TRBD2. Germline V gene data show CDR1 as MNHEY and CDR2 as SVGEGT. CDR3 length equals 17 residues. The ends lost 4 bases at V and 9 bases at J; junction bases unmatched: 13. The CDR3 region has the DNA TGTGCCAGCAGTTTCCGGACTAGCGGGGTTGCCCTTGGTGAGCAGTTCTTC. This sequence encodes CASSFRTSGVALGEQFF.

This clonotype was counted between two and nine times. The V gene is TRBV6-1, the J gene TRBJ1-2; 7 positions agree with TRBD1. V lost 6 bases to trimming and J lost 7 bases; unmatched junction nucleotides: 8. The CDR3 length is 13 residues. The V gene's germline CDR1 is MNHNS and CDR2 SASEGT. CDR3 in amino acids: CASRSQGSGGYTF. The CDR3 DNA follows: TGTGCCAGCAGATCACAGGGGAGTGGTGGCTACACCTTC.

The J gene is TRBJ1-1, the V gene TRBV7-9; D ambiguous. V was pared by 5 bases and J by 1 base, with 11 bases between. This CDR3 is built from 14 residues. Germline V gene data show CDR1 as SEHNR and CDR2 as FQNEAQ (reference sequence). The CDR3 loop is CASSRATENTEAFF. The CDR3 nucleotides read TGTGCCAGCAGCCGAGCTACAGAGAACACTGAAGCTTTCTTT.

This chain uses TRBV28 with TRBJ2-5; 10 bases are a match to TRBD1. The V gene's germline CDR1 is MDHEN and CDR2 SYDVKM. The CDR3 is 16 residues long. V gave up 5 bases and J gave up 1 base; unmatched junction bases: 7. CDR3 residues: CASSPLTGGLQETQYF. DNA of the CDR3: TGTGCCAGCAGTCCCCTGACAGGGGGCCTCCAAGAGACCCAGTACTTC.

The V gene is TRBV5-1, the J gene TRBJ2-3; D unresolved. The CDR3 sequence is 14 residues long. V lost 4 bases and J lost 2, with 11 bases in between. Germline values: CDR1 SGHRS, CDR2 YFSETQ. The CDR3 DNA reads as TGCGCCAGCAGCCCAGGACCCACCACAGATACGCAGTATTTT. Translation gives CASSPGPTTDTQYF. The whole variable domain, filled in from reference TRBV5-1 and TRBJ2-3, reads KAGVTQTPRYLIKTRGQQVTLSCSPISGHRSVSWYQQTPGQGLQFLFEYFSETQRNKGNFPGRFSGRQFSNSRSEMNVSTLELGDSALYLCASSPGPTTDTQYFGPGTRLTVL.

CDR3 residues: CASSRTGTKPTDTQYF. The CDR3, as DNA: TGTGCCAGCAGTCGAACCGGGACTAAACCCACAGATACGCAGTATTTT. The V and J genes are TRBV11-2 and TRBJ2-3; 7 bases match TRBD2. Per germline, CDR1 SGHAT and CDR2 FQNNGV. Trimming removed 6 bases from V and 2 bases from J; junction bases left unmatched: 11. The CDR3 has 16 residues.

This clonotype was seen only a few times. The CDR3 spells CASSEALRIDRSGNTIYF. DNA of the CDR3: TGTGCCAGCAGTGAAGCCCTACGAATTGACAGGTCTGGAAACACCATATATTTT. The chain uses TRBV6-1 and TRBJ1-3; a weak D match, TRBD1 (6 bases). Trimming removed 0 bases at V and 1 base at J, with 16 bases between. The germline V gene encodes CDR1 MNHNS and CDR2 SASEGT. The CDR3 loop spans 18 amino acids.

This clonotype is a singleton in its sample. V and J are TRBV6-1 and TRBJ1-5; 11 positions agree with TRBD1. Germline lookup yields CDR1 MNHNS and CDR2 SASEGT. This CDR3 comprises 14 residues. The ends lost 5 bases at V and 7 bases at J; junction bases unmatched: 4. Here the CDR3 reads CASSPRTGGQPQHF. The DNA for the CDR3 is TGTGCCAGCAGTCCCCGGACAGGGGGCCAGCCCCAGCATTTT.

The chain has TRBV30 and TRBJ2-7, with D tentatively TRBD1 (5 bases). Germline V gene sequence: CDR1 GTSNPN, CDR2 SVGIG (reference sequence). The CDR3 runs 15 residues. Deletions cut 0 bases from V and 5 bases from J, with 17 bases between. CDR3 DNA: TGTGCCTGGAGTGTACTTGGGGCAGAAGTACACGAGCAGTACTTC. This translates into CAWSVLGAEVHEQYF.